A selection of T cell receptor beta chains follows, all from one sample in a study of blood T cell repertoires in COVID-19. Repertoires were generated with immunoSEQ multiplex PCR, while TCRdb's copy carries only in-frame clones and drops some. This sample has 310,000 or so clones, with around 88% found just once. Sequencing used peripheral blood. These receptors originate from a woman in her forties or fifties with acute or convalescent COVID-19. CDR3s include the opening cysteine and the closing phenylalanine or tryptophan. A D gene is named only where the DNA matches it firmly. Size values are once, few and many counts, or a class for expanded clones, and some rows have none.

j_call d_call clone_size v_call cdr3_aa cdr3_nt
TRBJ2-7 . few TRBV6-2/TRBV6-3 CASSRPNRQGHEQYF TGTGCCAGCAGTCGCCCCAACCGGCAGGGCCACGAGCAGTACTTC
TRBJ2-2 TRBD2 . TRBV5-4 CASSLLLLAGSTGELFF TGTGCCAGCAGCTTGTTACTTCTAGCGGGATCCACCGGGGAGCTGTTTTTT
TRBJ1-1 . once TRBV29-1 CSVEEGAFRNTEAFF TGCAGCGTTGAAGAAGGGGCCTTCAGGAACACTGAAGCTTTCTTT
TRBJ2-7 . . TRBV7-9 CASSPPSRGGDEQYF TGTGCCAGCAGCCCCCCCAGCAGAGGAGGGGACGAGCAGTACTTC
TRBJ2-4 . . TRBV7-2 CASSLEGGVNIQYF TGTGCCAGCAGCTTAGAAGGGGGAGTCAACATTCAGTACTTC
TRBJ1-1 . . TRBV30 CAWKNSMNTEAFF TGTGCCTGGAAAAACTCCATGAACACTGAAGCTTTCTTT
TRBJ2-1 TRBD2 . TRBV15 CATSPGTSGLDEQFF TGTGCCACCAGCCCTGGCACTAGCGGGCTCGATGAGCAGTTCTTC
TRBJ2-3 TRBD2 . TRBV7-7 CASSLGLAGTDTQYF TGTGCCAGCAGCCTCGGACTAGCGGGAACAGATACGCAGTATTTT
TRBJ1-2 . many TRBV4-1 CASSEGVEGYTF TGCGCCAGCAGTGAAGGGGTGGAAGGCTACACCTTC
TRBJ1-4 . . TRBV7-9 CASGLQGGDEKLFF TGTGCCAGCGGCTTACAGGGCGGGGATGAAAAACTGTTTTTT
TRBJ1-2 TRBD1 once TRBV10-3 CAISQGDYGYTF TGTGCCATCAGTCAGGGGGACTATGGCTACACCTTC
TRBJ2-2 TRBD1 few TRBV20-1 CSASGQVETGELFF TGCAGTGCTAGTGGACAGGTTGAGACCGGGGAGCTGTTTTTT
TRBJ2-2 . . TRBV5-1 CASSWDIDTGELFF TGCGCCAGCAGCTGGGACATCGACACCGGGGAGCTGTTTTTT
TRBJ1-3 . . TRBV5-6 CASSEDLGGGNTIYF TGTGCCAGCAGCGAGGACCTAGGAGGAGGAAACACCATATATTTT
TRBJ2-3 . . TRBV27 CASSPSTGTQYF TGTGCCAGCAGCCCCTCGACTGGTACGCAGTATTTT
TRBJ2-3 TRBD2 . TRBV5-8 CASSLGLAVSTDTQYF TGTGCCAGCAGCTTGGGGCTAGCGGTTAGCACAGATACGCAGTATTTT
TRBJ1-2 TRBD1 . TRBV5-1 CASSPPGLGQKEGYTF TGCGCCAGCAGCCCCCCTGGCCTGGGACAGAAGGAAGGCTACACCTTC
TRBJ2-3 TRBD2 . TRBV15 CATSSPSRLAGGRSDTQYF TGTGCCACCAGCAGCCCCTCCCGGCTAGCGGGGGGTCGGTCAGATACGCAGTATTTT
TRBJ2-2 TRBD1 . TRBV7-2 CASSPPTGAGTGELFF TGTGCCAGCAGCCCCCCGACAGGGGCGGGAACCGGGGAGCTGTTTTTT
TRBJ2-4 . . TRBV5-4 CASSLPGVVQYF TGTGCCAGCAGCTTGCCAGGGGTGGTTCAGTACTTC
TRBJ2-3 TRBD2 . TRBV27 CASSLSSSGGSTDTQYF TGTGCCAGCAGTTTGTCTTCGTCGGGAGGTAGCACAGATACGCAGTATTTT
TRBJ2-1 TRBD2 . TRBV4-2 CASSQGTASGRLNYNEQFF TGTGCCAGCAGCCAAGGGACTGCTAGCGGGAGACTTAACTACAATGAGCAGTTCTTC
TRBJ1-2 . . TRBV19 CASSIGPPRGYGYTF TGTGCCAGTAGTATTGGTCCCCCCAGAGGCTATGGCTACACCTTC
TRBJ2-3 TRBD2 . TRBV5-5 CASLAGPGTDTQYF TGTGCCTCTTTAGCGGGGCCCGGCACAGATACGCAGTATTTT
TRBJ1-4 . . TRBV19 CASSLAGDPNEKLFF TGTGCCAGTAGCCTCGCAGGGGATCCTAATGAAAAACTGTTTTTT
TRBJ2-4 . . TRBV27 CASSLGQMGIQYF TGTGCCAGCAGTTTAGGGCAGATGGGCATTCAGTACTTC
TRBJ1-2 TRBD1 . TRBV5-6 CASSAPDRGYFGVYTF TGTGCCAGCAGCGCCCCGGACAGGGGGTACTTCGGCGTCTACACCTTC
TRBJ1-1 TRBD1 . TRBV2 CASSAQGVAFF TGTGCCAGCAGTGCACAGGGGGTGGCTTTCTTT
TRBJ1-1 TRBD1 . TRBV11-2 CASSPRQGAITEAFF TGTGCCAGCAGCCCCCGTCAGGGGGCCATCACTGAAGCTTTCTTT
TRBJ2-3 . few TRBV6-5 CASVLNTQYF TGTGCCAGCGTCCTAAATACGCAGTATTTT
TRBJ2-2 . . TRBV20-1 CGAGITGELFF TGTGGGGCAGGGATCACCGGGGAGCTGTTTTTT
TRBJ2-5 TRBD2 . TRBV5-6 CASSRIAGGETQYF TGTGCCAGCAGCCGGATAGCGGGGGGAGAGACCCAGTACTTC
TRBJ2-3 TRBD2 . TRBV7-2 CASSTRLAGGPDTQYF TGTGCCAGCAGCACACGACTAGCGGGGGGGCCAGATACGCAGTATTTT
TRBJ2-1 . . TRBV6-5 CASRGYTGPWNEQFF TGTGCCAGCAGGGGATACACAGGTCCTTGGAATGAGCAGTTCTTC
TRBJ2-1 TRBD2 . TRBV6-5 CASAKLADTDNEQFF TGTGCCAGCGCGAAACTAGCGGACACCGACAATGAGCAGTTCTTC
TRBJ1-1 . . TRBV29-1 CSVESGTNTEAFF TGCAGCGTTGAGTCGGGAACGAACACTGAAGCTTTCTTT
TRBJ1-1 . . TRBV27 CASQGAFKVTEAFF TGTGCCAGTCAAGGGGCTTTTAAGGTCACTGAAGCTTTCTTT
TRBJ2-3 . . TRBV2 CASTPQLSTDTQYF TGTGCCAGCACCCCTCAGTTGAGCACAGATACGCAGTATTTT
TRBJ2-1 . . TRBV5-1 CASSFAGGIAPEQFF TGCGCCAGCAGCTTTGCAGGAGGGATAGCGCCTGAGCAGTTCTTC
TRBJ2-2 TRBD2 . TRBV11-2 CASSPGLAGSNGELFF TGTGCCAGCAGCCCGGGACTAGCGGGGAGTAACGGGGAGCTGTTTTTT
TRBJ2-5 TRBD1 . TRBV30 CAWGQEIMETQYF TGTGCCTGGGGACAGGAAATTATGGAGACCCAGTACTTC
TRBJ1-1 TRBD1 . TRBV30 CAGTRDRENTEAFF TGTGCAGGGACGCGGGACAGGGAAAACACTGAAGCTTTCTTT
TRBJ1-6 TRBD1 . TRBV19 CASSIEDREVSPLHF TGTGCCAGTAGTATAGAGGACAGGGAGGTTTCACCCCTCCACTTT
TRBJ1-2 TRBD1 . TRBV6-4 CASRNHRGIYGYTF TGTGCCAGCAGGAACCACAGGGGGATCTATGGCTACACCTTC
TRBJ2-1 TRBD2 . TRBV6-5 CASRGAGYNEQFF TGTGCCAGCAGGGGAGCGGGGTACAATGAGCAGTTCTTC
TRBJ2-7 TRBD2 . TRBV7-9 CASSLGASGRTSYEQYF TGTGCCAGCAGCTTAGGGGCTAGCGGGAGAACATCCTACGAGCAGTACTTC
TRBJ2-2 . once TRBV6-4 CASSEERYTGELFF TGTGCCAGCAGTGAGGAGCGTTACACCGGGGAGCTGTTTTTT